The rows below give T cell receptor beta chains drawn from one sample of a study of T cells in Graves' hyperthyroidism and ophthalmopathy. TCRdb re-analysed the multiplex PCR reads in MiXCR, keeping a single row per CDR3 protein. The sample consists of about 280,000 distinct CDR3 sequences, less than 30% of them appearing once. Sequencing was done on a sample of blood. Receptors originate from a man between 40 and 49 years old with Graves' hyperthyroidism that later progressed to Graves' ophthalmopathy. The CDR3 runs from the conserved cysteine through the conserved F or W. A D gene is named only where the DNA matches it firmly. Not all rows give a size; the values are once, few, many and, for expanded clones, a class.

v_gene: TRBV11-2; abundance: many; j_gene: TRBJ2-2; d_gene: .; CDR3nt: TGTGCCAGCAGCAGAAGGGGCACCGGGGAGCTGTTTTTT; CDR3aa: CASSRRGTGELFF
v_gene: TRBV9; abundance: many; j_gene: TRBJ1-5; d_gene: .; CDR3nt: TGTGCCAGCAGCGCCGGACCGGCTCGACATCAGCCCCAGCATTTT; CDR3aa: CASSAGPARHQPQHF
v_gene: TRBV28; abundance: many; j_gene: TRBJ2-7; d_gene: .; CDR3nt: TGTGCCAGCAGTTTATTTTCGACAGGTAGATTCTACGAGCAGTACTTC; CDR3aa: CASSLFSTGRFYEQYF
v_gene: TRBV19; abundance: many; j_gene: TRBJ1-2; d_gene: TRBD1; CDR3nt: TGTGCCAGTAGTCCCCGACAGGGAAAGGCTGGCTACACCTTC; CDR3aa: CASSPRQGKAGYTF
v_gene: TRBV3-1; abundance: many; j_gene: TRBJ2-7; d_gene: TRBD1; CDR3nt: TGTGCCAGCACCTCGACAGGGAGCCCTGAAGACGAGCAGTACTTC; CDR3aa: CASTSTGSPEDEQYF
v_gene: TRBV6-1; abundance: many; j_gene: TRBJ1-5; d_gene: .; CDR3nt: TGTGCCAGCAGTGAGACAGATCAGCCCCAGCATTTT; CDR3aa: CASSETDQPQHF
v_gene: TRBV10-3; abundance: many; j_gene: TRBJ1-1; d_gene: .; CDR3nt: TGTGCCATCAGTGAGTTGAGTGGGGGGGACACTGAAGCTTTCTTT; CDR3aa: CAISELSGGDTEAFF
v_gene: TRBV7-6; abundance: many; j_gene: TRBJ2-6; d_gene: .; CDR3nt: TGTGCCAGCAGCTTATCGGGCTGGGCTGGGGCCAACGTCCTGACTTTC; CDR3aa: CASSLSGWAGANVLTF
v_gene: TRBV20-1; abundance: many; j_gene: TRBJ2-3; d_gene: .; CDR3nt: TGCAGTGGAGAGGGAGGTCGCACAGATACGCAGTATTTT; CDR3aa: CSGEGGRTDTQYF
v_gene: TRBV30; abundance: many; j_gene: TRBJ1-3; d_gene: .; CDR3nt: TGTGCCTGGAGTGGAAAGTCTTCCTCTGGAAACACCATATATTTT; CDR3aa: CAWSGKSSSGNTIYF
v_gene: TRBV20-1; abundance: many; j_gene: TRBJ2-7; d_gene: TRBD1; CDR3nt: TGCAGTCTTCCCGGGACAGGGGACTACGAGCAGTACTTC; CDR3aa: CSLPGTGDYEQYF
v_gene: TRBV19; abundance: many; j_gene: TRBJ1-5; d_gene: .; CDR3nt: TGTGCCAGTAGTCAGGGTCTGTTCCAGCCCCAGCATTTT; CDR3aa: CASSQGLFQPQHF
v_gene: TRBV27; abundance: many; j_gene: TRBJ2-2; d_gene: .; CDR3nt: TGTGCCAGCAGTTTCCTAGCGCCAAACACCGGGGAGCTGTTTTTT; CDR3aa: CASSFLAPNTGELFF
v_gene: TRBV11-2; abundance: .; j_gene: TRBJ2-7; d_gene: TRBD2; CDR3nt: TGTGCCAGCAGCTTAGAGACGGTAGCGGGATACGAGCAGTACTTC; CDR3aa: CASSLETVAGYEQYF
v_gene: TRBV6-5; abundance: .; j_gene: TRBJ2-2; d_gene: .; CDR3nt: TGTGCCAGCAGTTACTTTAAGGGGGTTAGCACCGGGGAGCTGTTTTTT; CDR3aa: CASSYFKGVSTGELFF
v_gene: TRBV19; abundance: many; j_gene: TRBJ2-4; d_gene: .; CDR3nt: TGTGCCAGTAGTATCACGGGAGCCAAAAACATTCAGTACTTC; CDR3aa: CASSITGAKNIQYF
v_gene: TRBV10-2; abundance: .; j_gene: TRBJ2-7; d_gene: TRBD1; CDR3nt: TGCGCCAGCAGTGAGGGCAGGGGGCTCTTCGAGCAGTACTTC; CDR3aa: CASSEGRGLFEQYF
v_gene: TRBV5-1; abundance: .; j_gene: TRBJ2-7; d_gene: .; CDR3nt: TGCGCCAGCAGCCCCCGTAAAGAGACGGCTCCCTACGAGCAGTACTTC; CDR3aa: CASSPRKETAPYEQYF
v_gene: TRBV3-1; abundance: many; j_gene: TRBJ1-1; d_gene: .; CDR3nt: TGTGCCAGCAAGGCGATGAACACTGAAGCTTTCTTT; CDR3aa: CASKAMNTEAFF
v_gene: TRBV29-1; abundance: many; j_gene: TRBJ2-7; d_gene: TRBD2; CDR3nt: TGCAGCGTTACCCTAGCGGGATCCTACGAGCAGTACTTC; CDR3aa: CSVTLAGSYEQYF
v_gene: TRBV11-1; abundance: many; j_gene: TRBJ2-2; d_gene: .; CDR3nt: TGTGCCAGCAGCCGGCGGGTGAACACCGGGGAGCTGTTTTTT; CDR3aa: CASSRRVNTGELFF
v_gene: TRBV20-1; abundance: many; j_gene: TRBJ2-5; d_gene: TRBD1; CDR3nt: TGCAGTGCTTCAGGGGGCTCAGAGACCCAGTACTTC; CDR3aa: CSASGGSETQYF
v_gene: TRBV10-3; abundance: many; j_gene: TRBJ2-7; d_gene: .; CDR3nt: TGTGCCATCGCCTCCGGCGGTAGCTCCTACGAGCAGTACTTC; CDR3aa: CAIASGGSSYEQYF
v_gene: TRBV4-1; abundance: many; j_gene: TRBJ2-7; d_gene: TRBD1; CDR3nt: TGCGCCAGCAGCCTCCGGACAGGGTCGGGAGAGCAGTACTTC; CDR3aa: CASSLRTGSGEQYF
v_gene: TRBV12-3/TRBV12-4; abundance: many; j_gene: TRBJ2-7; d_gene: TRBD1; CDR3nt: TGTGCCAGCAGTTTAGAGACAGGGGGTCGAAACGAGCAGTACTTC; CDR3aa: CASSLETGGRNEQYF
v_gene: TRBV27; abundance: many; j_gene: TRBJ1-5; d_gene: .; CDR3nt: TGTGCCAGCAGTTTCGATAGGGAAGGCCCCCAGCATTTT; CDR3aa: CASSFDREGPQHF
v_gene: TRBV28; abundance: many; j_gene: TRBJ2-2; d_gene: .; CDR3nt: TGTGCCACCCCCTCGAGAAACACCGGGGAGCTGTTTTTT; CDR3aa: CATPSRNTGELFF
v_gene: TRBV30; abundance: many; j_gene: TRBJ1-5; d_gene: .; CDR3nt: TGTGCCTGGAGTCCCCATAGTAGCAATCAGCCCCAGCATTTT; CDR3aa: CAWSPHSSNQPQHF
v_gene: TRBV7-2; abundance: few; j_gene: TRBJ2-5; d_gene: .; CDR3nt: TGTGCCAGCACCCCGACAGTCCGGGAGACCCAGTACTTC; CDR3aa: CASTPTVRETQYF
v_gene: TRBV2; abundance: few; j_gene: TRBJ2-2; d_gene: .; CDR3nt: TGTGCCAGCAGTGGAGGTTTGTCCGGGGAGCTGTTTTTT; CDR3aa: CASSGGLSGELFF
v_gene: TRBV25-1; abundance: many; j_gene: TRBJ2-5; d_gene: .; CDR3nt: TGTGCCAGCAGACAAACACCGGGGGAGACCCAGTACTTC; CDR3aa: CASRQTPGETQYF
v_gene: TRBV20-1; abundance: many; j_gene: TRBJ1-1; d_gene: TRBD1; CDR3nt: TGCAGATCAGCCCAGGGGGCGGAGACTGAAGCTTTCTTT; CDR3aa: CRSAQGAETEAFF
v_gene: TRBV6-2/TRBV6-3; abundance: .; j_gene: TRBJ2-4; d_gene: TRBD2; CDR3nt: TGTGCCAGCACCTCAAACCTCCCGGGCGGGAGATATCGAAACATTCAGTACTTC; CDR3aa: CASTSNLPGGRYRNIQYF
v_gene: TRBV20-1; abundance: many; j_gene: TRBJ1-1; d_gene: .; CDR3nt: TGCAGTGCCCGCGACTCGGGGCAAATGGCTTTCTTT; CDR3aa: CSARDSGQMAFF
v_gene: TRBV7-2; abundance: many; j_gene: TRBJ2-3; d_gene: TRBD1; CDR3nt: TGTGCCAGCAAGGGGGCTAGGGACAGGAGCACAGATACGCAGTATTTT; CDR3aa: CASKGARDRSTDTQYF
v_gene: TRBV6-2/TRBV6-3; abundance: .; j_gene: TRBJ1-2; d_gene: .; CDR3nt: TGTGCCAGCAGTTACTCCCCCGGGATCAGCTATGGCTACACCTTC; CDR3aa: CASSYSPGISYGYTF
v_gene: TRBV19; abundance: .; j_gene: TRBJ1-1; d_gene: .; CDR3nt: TGTGCCAGTAGTACCACAGGGTCGCTGAACACTGAAGCTTTCTTT; CDR3aa: CASSTTGSLNTEAFF
v_gene: TRBV7-3; abundance: .; j_gene: TRBJ2-5; d_gene: .; CDR3nt: TGTGCCAGCAGCCTGGACGGGCCACTGGGGGAGACCCAGTACTTC; CDR3aa: CASSLDGPLGETQYF
v_gene: TRBV6-2/TRBV6-3; abundance: .; j_gene: TRBJ2-7; d_gene: TRBD1; CDR3nt: TGTGCCAGCATCCAGACAGGGGCCTACGAGCAGTACTTC; CDR3aa: CASIQTGAYEQYF
v_gene: TRBV30; abundance: .; j_gene: TRBJ1-1; d_gene: TRBD1; CDR3nt: TGTGCCTGGAGTGTGCCGGGACAGGGGGCTTTATCTGAAGCTTTCTTT; CDR3aa: CAWSVPGQGALSEAFF
v_gene: TRBV30; abundance: few; j_gene: TRBJ2-2; d_gene: .; CDR3nt: TGTGCCTGGAGTGGCCCAGCGGTCGGAAGCTCCGGGGAGCTGTTTTTT; CDR3aa: CAWSGPAVGSSGELFF
v_gene: TRBV29-1; abundance: many; j_gene: TRBJ2-7; d_gene: .; CDR3nt: TGCAGCGCCAGCTATAGCGTGCGGGGCGAGCAGTACTTC; CDR3aa: CSASYSVRGEQYF
v_gene: TRBV19; abundance: many; j_gene: TRBJ1-2; d_gene: .; CDR3nt: TGTGCCAGTAGGATGGGCGGAGGGGATAGATATGGCTACACCTTC; CDR3aa: CASRMGGGDRYGYTF
v_gene: TRBV25-1; abundance: .; j_gene: TRBJ2-7; d_gene: .; CDR3nt: TGTGCCAGCAGTGAATTAGGATCCGACCGCCAGGCCTCTGTTGTGCAGTACTTC; CDR3aa: CASSELGSDRQASVVQYF
v_gene: TRBV18; abundance: many; j_gene: TRBJ1-1; d_gene: .; CDR3nt: TGTGCCAGCTCACCACGCGACGGGAACACTGAAGCTTTCTTT; CDR3aa: CASSPRDGNTEAFF
v_gene: TRBV10-1; abundance: many; j_gene: TRBJ1-1; d_gene: TRBD1; CDR3nt: TGCGCCAGCAGTGAGTCGGACAGGGGGCTCACTGAAGCTTTCTTT; CDR3aa: CASSESDRGLTEAFF
v_gene: TRBV30; abundance: many; j_gene: TRBJ2-7; d_gene: TRBD1; CDR3nt: TGTGCCTGGAGTGGGGGACAGCTTCACTCCTACGAGCAGTACTTC; CDR3aa: CAWSGGQLHSYEQYF
v_gene: TRBV12-3/TRBV12-4; abundance: many; j_gene: TRBJ1-1; d_gene: .; CDR3nt: TGTGCCAGCAGTCGAGAGGGGCACACTGAAGCTTTCTTT; CDR3aa: CASSREGHTEAFF
v_gene: TRBV20-1; abundance: many; j_gene: TRBJ2-5; d_gene: TRBD2; CDR3nt: TGCAGTGCTCTGAAACTAGCGGGACTGGGAGAGACCCAGTACTTC; CDR3aa: CSALKLAGLGETQYF
v_gene: TRBV9; abundance: few; j_gene: TRBJ2-5; d_gene: .; CDR3nt: TGTGCCAGCAGCGTAGGGGGCCAAGAGGCCCAGTACTTC; CDR3aa: CASSVGGQEAQYF
v_gene: TRBV28; abundance: many; j_gene: TRBJ1-3; d_gene: TRBD1; CDR3nt: TGTGCCAGCAGGAAACAGGGGGCTTGGGGAAACACCATATATTTT; CDR3aa: CASRKQGAWGNTIYF
v_gene: TRBV2; abundance: many; j_gene: TRBJ2-4; d_gene: .; CDR3nt: TGTGCCAGCAGCTCGACAGGATTCATTCAGTACTTC; CDR3aa: CASSSTGFIQYF
v_gene: TRBV12-3/TRBV12-4; abundance: .; j_gene: TRBJ2-2; d_gene: .; CDR3nt: TGTGCCAGCAGACCCGTCCAAGGCGGGGAGCTGTTTTTT; CDR3aa: CASRPVQGGELFF